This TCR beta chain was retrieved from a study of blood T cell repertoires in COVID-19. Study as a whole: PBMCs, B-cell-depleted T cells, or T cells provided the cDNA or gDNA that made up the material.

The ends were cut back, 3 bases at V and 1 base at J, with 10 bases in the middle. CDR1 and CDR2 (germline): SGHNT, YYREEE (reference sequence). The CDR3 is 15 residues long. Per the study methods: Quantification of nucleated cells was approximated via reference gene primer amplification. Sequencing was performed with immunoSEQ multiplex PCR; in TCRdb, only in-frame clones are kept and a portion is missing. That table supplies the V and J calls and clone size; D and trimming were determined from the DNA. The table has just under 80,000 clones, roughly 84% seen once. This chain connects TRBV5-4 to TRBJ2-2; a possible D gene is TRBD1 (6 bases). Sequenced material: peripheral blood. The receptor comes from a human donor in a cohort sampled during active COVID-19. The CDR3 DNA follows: TGTGCCAGCAGCTGGGGGACAAAGAACACCGGGGAGCTGTTTTTT. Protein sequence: CASSWGTKNTGELFF.